The entry that follows covers one T cell receptor beta chain sequence. What it recognizes is unknown. The CDR3 length is 15 residues. Trimming removed 3 bases from V and 2 bases from J; junction bases left unmatched: 2. Germline assignment: CDR1 SGHNT and CDR2 YENEEA. TCRdb used MiXCR to reprocess the 5' RACE reads, holding one entry per CDR3 protein. This table holds about 140,000 distinct CDR3 sequences, around 14% found once. The sample belongs to a study of T-cell memory formation after mild COVID-19. Background on the study: TCR clusters largely stayed donor specific.

Study-wide findings and caveats: The authors left the SARS-CoV-2 specificity of second-wave clones peaking on day 37 unconfirmed.

The rearrangement links TRBV11-3 to TRBJ2-7; TRBD2 aligns across 12 bases. The clonotype was recovered from an adult woman who had mild COVID-19 (a few samples of this study predate the infection). Cell type and time point are not known. The sample was PBMCs or a T cell subset sorted from them (not recorded which). CDR3 DNA: TGTGCCAGCAGCTTGACTAGCGGGAGCCCCTACGAGCAGTACTTC. Translated, it gives CASSLTSGSPYEQYF.